This T cell receptor beta chain is from a study of CXCR3-negative and CXCR3-positive naive CD8 T cells. Study findings and constraints: Naive cells, whether CXCR3-negative or CXCR3-positive, had similar TRBV-TRBJ usage, while memory cells differed. Hydrophobicity of TRB CDR3s was greater in CXCR3-positive naive cells than in CXCR3-negative naive cells.

Of note for this clonotype: Its antigen remains unidentified.

Via 5' RACE with UMI labels, TRB cDNA libraries were prepared. After re-calling the 5' RACE reads, TCRdb lists one entry per CDR3 protein, DNA absent. The sample spans some 150,000 distinct CDR3 sequences; the ten largest clones claim 0.41%. Per the germline V gene, CDR1 is SGHRS and CDR2 is YFSETQ. The CDR3 has 13 residues. This sequence joins TRBV5-1 and TRBJ2-1. Sample: naive CXCR3+ CD8+ T cells from blood. Subset specified: CD45RO-CCR7+CD27+CD95- naive CD8+ T cells expressing CXCR3 (TNR3+). The sequence came from a human donor in good health. Some clones in this sample may be carry-over from other donors' samples. The CDR3: CASSLEDYNEQFF.